The 32 T cell receptor beta chains listed next were all sequenced from one sample in a study of T cell responses to AZD1222 COVID-19 vaccine. Sequencing used immunoSEQ multiplex PCR; TCRdb keeps in-frame clones, though not all of them. Altogether 55,000 to 70,000 clones are present, more than 70% being singletons, with the ten largest covering under 8.5%. The sample consisted of peripheral blood, taken on day 0 of AZD1222 vaccination. These receptors originate from an adult in good health.

As to this clone: No DNA is shown, since the ends of the CDR3 on it are uncertain; the CDR3 is the one TCRdb lists. V gene TRBV11-2 combines with J gene TRBJ2-7; no DNA check was done on the table's D call, TRBD2. The CDR3 spans 14 residues, counting both ends. The germline gives CDR1 SGHAT, CDR2 FQNNGV. CDR3 protein: CASTSVLAGPRQYF.

The chain employs TRBV19 and TRBJ1-1, with D perhaps matching TRBD1 (6 bases). This CDR3 is 13 amino acids long. CDR1 is LNHDA and CDR2 is SQIVND in the germline V gene (reference sequence). Between the trimmed V and J ends, which lost 7 bases and 3 bases, there was a span of 12 bases. CDR3 nucleotides: TGTGCCAGTACTCCTAGGGGGGACACTGAAGCTTTCTTT. Translation gives CASTPRGDTEAFF.

The chain carries TRBV13 and TRBJ2-5, with 8 bases matching TRBD2. Germline V lookup: CDR1 PRHDT, CDR2 FYEKMQ (reference sequence). The CDR3 length is 16 residues. V dropped 6 bases and J dropped 2; count of bases not matched to a gene: 11. The CDR3 nucleotides are TGTGCCAGCAGTTTCTCATATCTAGCGGGTCAAGAGACCCAGTACTTC. Encoded protein: CASSFSYLAGQETQYF.

The V gene is TRBV7-9, the J gene TRBJ2-7, with TRBD1 identical over 7 bases. Germline V gene data show CDR1 as SEHNR and CDR2 as FQNEAQ (reference sequence). The J segment lost 5 bases and the V segment lost 5 bases, leaving 9 bases of the junction unmatched. This CDR3 is built from 14 residues. CDR3 in DNA: TGTGCCAGCAGCCTGACAGGGTATGTGAACGAGCAGTACTTC. This sequence encodes CASSLTGYVNEQYF.

This rearrangement joins TRBV30 to TRBJ2-7; D unclear. Trimming stripped 0 bases from V and 5 bases from J, with 5 bases between. This CDR3 spans 11 amino acids. Germline-derived CDR1 and CDR2 are GTSNPN and SVGIG (reference sequence). The DNA of the CDR3 is TGTGCCTGGAGTGTAGGAGACGAGCAGTACTTC. Residues: CAWSVGDEQYF. Full variable domain (remainder filled in from reference TRBV30 and TRBJ2-7): SQTIHQWPATLVQPVGSPLSLECTVEGTSNPNLYWYRQAAGRGLQLLFYSVGIGQISSEVPQNLSASRPQDRQFILSSKKLLLSDSGFYLCAWSVGDEQYFGPGTRLTVT.

The CDR3 loop reads CASSRADTQETQYF. The CDR3 DNA reads as TGTGCCAGCAGTAGAGCGGACACCCAAGAGACCCAGTACTTC. The chain combines TRBV27 with TRBJ2-5, with D perhaps being TRBD1 or TRBD2 (5 bases each). Germline V gene lookup returns CDR1 MNHEY and CDR2 SMNVEV (reference sequence). The V gene lost 5 bases and the J gene lost 1 base, with 11 bases spanning the gap. The CDR3 spans 14 residues.

The genes are TRBV15 and TRBJ2-7; D is ambiguous. Trimming pared 0 bases from V and 3 bases from J, leaving 15 bases between. This CDR3 has 16 residues. Looked up from germline, CDR1 is LNHNV and CDR2 is YYDKDF (reference sequence). CDR3 loop: CATSREGWVGSYEQYF. Here the CDR3 DNA reads TGTGCCACCAGCAGAGAAGGTTGGGTGGGTAGCTACGAGCAGTACTTC.

This chain joins TRBV25-1 and TRBJ2-2; D unclear. V lost 7 bases and J lost 0, with 6 bases in between. Germline assignment: CDR1 MGHDK and CDR2 SYGVNS. The CDR3 has 13 amino acids. CDR3 residues: CASTSTNTGELFF. The CDR3 DNA is TGTGCCAGCACAAGTACGAACACCGGGGAGCTGTTTTTT.

This chain links TRBV7-8 with TRBJ1-5, with a weak D call TRBD1 (6 bases). Trimming stripped 1 base from V and 9 bases from J, with 19 bases between. The germline V gene encodes CDR1 SGHVS and CDR2 FQNEAQ. CDR3 length: 16 residues. The CDR3 spells CASSLGQVGGQRPQHF. In DNA, the CDR3 is TGTGCCAGCAGCTTAGGACAGGTTGGGGGCCAAAGGCCCCAGCATTTT. Full variable domain (outside the CDR3, taken from reference TRBV7-8 and TRBJ1-5): GAGVSQSPRYKVAKRGQDVALRCDPISGHVSLFWYQQALGQGPEFLTYFQNEAQLDKSGLPSDRFFAERPEGSVSTLKIQRTQQEDSAVYLCASSLGQVGGQRPQHFGDGTRLSIL.

V and J are TRBV30 and TRBJ1-5; no reliable D call. V lost 0 bases, J lost 6 bases, and 12 bases lay in between. CDR1 and CDR2 from the germline V gene are GTSNPN and SVGIG (reference sequence). This CDR3 spans 14 amino acids. The CDR3 protein is CAWSVPGFAQPQHF. The DNA for the CDR3 is TGTGCCTGGAGTGTACCAGGATTTGCTCAGCCCCAGCATTTT.

V gene TRBV12-3 or TRBV12-4 combines with J gene TRBJ2-7; D might be TRBD1 (5 bases). V lost 5 bases and J 5 bases, leaving 10 bases between the germline ends. This CDR3 spans 12 amino acids. CDR3 amino acids: CASSPTGHEQYF. CDR3 nucleotide sequence: TGTGCCAGCAGTCCCACAGGACACGAGCAGTACTTC.

V gene TRBV18 combines with J gene TRBJ1-5; the D is unclear. The V end lost 3 bases, the J end lost 3 bases, and 12 bases lay between the germline ends. Germline lookup yields CDR1 KGHSH and CDR2 LQKENI. The CDR3 length is 15 residues. The CDR3 sequence: CASSPLQAYNQPQHF. For the CDR3, the DNA is TGTGCCAGCTCACCGTTGCAGGCCTACAATCAGCCCCAGCATTTT.

This clone showed up just once. The chain is built from TRBV5-4 and TRBJ2-7; 7 bases align to TRBD1. Germline V gives CDR1 SGHNT, CDR2 YYREEE (reference sequence). This CDR3 is 13 amino acids long. J gave up 5 bases and V 2 bases, and 4 bases lay outside the gene matches. The CDR3 protein is CASSFWTGDEQYF. CDR3 DNA: TGTGCCAGCAGCTTTTGGACAGGCGACGAGCAGTACTTC. Looking up the rest from reference TRBV5-4 and TRBJ2-7 gives the full variable domain: ETGVTQSPTHLIKTRGQQVTLRCSSQSGHNTVSWYQQALGQGPQFIFQYYREEENGRGNFPPRFSGLQFPNYSSELNVNALELDDSALYLCASSFWTGDEQYFGPGTRLTVT.

The chain employs TRBV11-1 and TRBJ2-7; a weak D match, TRBD2 (5 bases). The CDR3 is made up of 13 amino acids. The V end was cut by 0 bases, the J end by 3 bases, with 6 bases between. Germline V gene data show CDR1 as SGHAT and CDR2 as FQDESV (reference sequence). CDR3 sequence: CASSLAAGYEQYF. In nucleotides, the CDR3 is TGTGCCAGCAGCTTAGCCGCGGGCTACGAGCAGTACTTC.

Regarding this clone: The germline gene is not matched at one end of the junction; a read error may be the cause. The chain has TRBV7-9 and TRBJ2-7, with TRBD2 as a possible D gene (5 bases). The CDR3 runs to 17 residues. Germline V gene data show CDR1 as SEHNR and CDR2 as FQNEAQ (reference sequence). The CDR3 loop reads CASTLGHPGMGSYEQYF. The CDR3 DNA follows: TGTGCCAGCACCTTAGGGCATCCCGGGATGGGATCCTACGAGCAGTACTTC.

CDR3 sequence (DNA): TGTGCCAGCAGCTTGTTTAGGGGAGAGACCCAGTACTTC. Its translation is CASSLFRGETQYF. The chain employs TRBV5-4 and TRBJ2-5; possibly TRBD1 for D (5 bases). The germline V gene has CDR1 SGHNT and CDR2 YYREEE (reference sequence). This CDR3 is built from 13 residues. V shed 1 base and J shed 4 bases, with 8 bases lying between them.

This clone has just one count. The chain combines TRBV6-5 with TRBJ2-3; D unclear. The CDR3 contains 15 residues. Germline V CDR1 and CDR2: MNHEY, SVGAGI. V lost 6 bases to trimming and J lost 0 bases, with 13 bases between them. The CDR3 coding sequence is TGTGCCAGCAGCCCGACTGAGACTAGCACAGATACGCAGTATTTT. It is translated as CASSPTETSTDTQYF.

This chain connects TRBV29-1 to TRBJ1-1; 7 bases line up with TRBD1. The germline gives CDR1 SQVTM, CDR2 ANQGSEA. J gave up 5 bases and V 0 bases, and 9 bases lay outside the gene matches. The CDR3 is 15 residues long. CDR3 DNA: TGCAGCGTTGAAGATCCTACAGGGGTTGGAACTGAAGCTTTCTTT. Its translation is CSVEDPTGVGTEAFF. The full variable domain, with the rest looked up from reference TRBV29-1 and TRBJ1-1, is SAVISQKPSRDICQRGTSLTIQCQVDSQVTMMFWYRQQPGQSLTLIATANQGSEATYESGFVIDKFPISRPNLTFSTLTVSNMSPEDSSIYLCSVEDPTGVGTEAFFGQGTRLTVV.

V is TRBV20-1 and J is TRBJ1-1; D gene ambiguous. Germline CDR1 DFQATT, CDR2 SNEGSKA (reference sequence). CDR3 size: 11 residues. The ends were cut back, 5 bases at V and 11 bases at J, with 15 bases in the middle. The CDR3 DNA reads TGCAGTGCTCGTTCCGATTGGACGGCTTTCTTT. It yields the protein CSARSDWTAFF.

The chain recombines TRBV5-1 with TRBJ2-5, with 8 nucleotides matching TRBD1. The CDR3 runs to 15 residues. V lost 4 bases to trimming and J lost 5 bases; unmatched junction nucleotides: 10. In germline, CDR1 is SGHRS, CDR2 YFSETQ. The CDR3 coding sequence is TGCGCCAGCAGCGCACCCCAGGGGGCGCGGGAGACCCAGTACTTC. This encodes CASSAPQGARETQYF.

The CDR3 nucleotides are TGCAGCGTTGAAGATCAAGGGACGTTGGGGGCTTTCTTT. It codes for CSVEDQGTLGAFF. The V gene is TRBV29-1, the J gene TRBJ1-1; the D gene is possibly TRBD1 (5 bases). The CDR3 is made up of 13 amino acids. V was clipped by 0 bases and J by 11 bases, with 16 bases between them. In germline, CDR1 is SQVTM, CDR2 ANQGSEA.

CDR3 DNA: TGTGCCAGCAGTTATAAGGGGACAGGGGGCAACTATGGCTACACCTTC. It yields the protein CASSYKGTGGNYGYTF. The chain carries TRBV27 and TRBJ1-2; 12 nucleotides match TRBD1. Germline V lookup: CDR1 MNHEY, CDR2 SMNVEV (reference sequence). The J segment lost 2 bases and the V segment lost 4 bases, leaving 5 bases of the junction unmatched. This CDR3 comprises 16 residues.

This chain joins TRBV30 and TRBJ1-5; no clear D. The CDR3 extends over 13 amino acids. Trimming cost V 1 base and J 0 bases, with 4 bases left between them. CDR1 and CDR2 (germline): GTSNPN, SVGIG (reference sequence). The CDR3 nucleotides read TGTGCCTGGAGTGGGGGTAGCAATCAGCCCCAGCATTTT. Translating it yields CAWSGGSNQPQHF.

V usage is TRBV18 and J usage is TRBJ1-2; D is unresolved. Trimming removed 6 bases at V and 0 bases at J, with 5 bases between. This CDR3 has 12 amino acids. The V gene's germline CDR1 is KGHSH and CDR2 LQKENI. For the CDR3, the DNA is TGTGCCAGCTCGACGGCTAACTATGGCTACACCTTC. Translated: CASSTANYGYTF.

The rearrangement links TRBV15 to TRBJ1-2; no clear D. CDR1 LNHNV and CDR2 YYDKDF come from the germline V gene (reference sequence). The CDR3 length is 14 residues. V lost 0 bases to trimming and J lost 4 bases, with 9 bases between them. The CDR3 coding sequence is TGTGCCACCAGCAGAGATTCCGCATCCTATGGCTACACCTTC. Its protein is CATSRDSASYGYTF.

The V and J genes are TRBV7-8 and TRBJ2-1; D might be TRBD1 (5 bases). CDR3 length: 16 residues. Looked up from germline, CDR1 is SGHVS and CDR2 is FQNEAQ. The ends were cut back, 2 bases at V and 3 bases at J, with 14 bases in the middle. The CDR3 DNA reads as TGTGCCAGCAGCTTACGCAGTGGGGCCCGCTACAATGAGCAGTTCTTC. The encoded protein is CASSLRSGARYNEQFF.

The V gene is TRBV5-4, the J gene TRBJ2-1; 16 bases are shared with TRBD2. Germline V lookup: CDR1 SGHNT, CDR2 YYREEE (reference sequence). V lost 4 bases, J lost 9 bases, and 4 bases stayed unmatched. CDR3 size: 15 residues. The CDR3 loop is CASSTGTSGGVEQFF. In nucleotides, the CDR3 is TGTGCCAGCAGCACCGGGACTAGCGGGGGGGTTGAGCAGTTCTTC.

V and J are TRBV6-2 or TRBV6-3 and TRBJ1-5; tentative D call: TRBD1 (5 bases). Germline-derived CDR1 and CDR2 are MNHEY and SVGEGT. V was trimmed by 6 bases and J by 6 bases, leaving 15 bases between them. The CDR3 runs 14 residues. Written as DNA, the CDR3 is TGTGCCAGCAGCCGACCTGGAGGGACTCAGCCCCAGCATTTT. Translating it yields CASSRPGGTQPQHF.

This clone was counted only a few times. CDR3 protein: CASSQDGTSVYNEQFF. The CDR3 nucleotides read TGCGCCAGCAGCCAAGATGGGACTAGCGTCTACAATGAGCAGTTCTTC. The chain has TRBV4-3 and TRBJ2-1, with 10 bases that match TRBD2. Germline V gene data show CDR1 as LGHNA and CDR2 as YSLEER. CDR3 length: 16 residues. V was clipped by 0 bases and J by 3 bases; unmatched bases: 2.

As DNA, the CDR3 is TGTGCCTGGCGGACGACAGGGGGCACTGAAGCTTTCTTT. Amino acids: CAWRTTGGTEAFF. This sequence joins TRBV30 and TRBJ1-1; 9 positions match TRBD1. The CDR3 has 13 amino acids. The trim removed 5 bases at V and 4 bases at J, leaving 5 bases unmatched. Germline assignment: CDR1 GTSNPN and CDR2 SVGIG (reference sequence). The full variable domain, in which reference TRBV30 and TRBJ1-1 provide the parts outside the CDR3, is SQTIHQWPATLVQPVGSPLSLECTVEGTSNPNLYWYRQAAGRGLQLLFYSVGIGQISSEVPQNLSASRPQDRQFILSSKKLLLSDSGFYLCAWRTTGGTEAFFGQGTRLTVV.

V gene TRBV6-1 combines with J gene TRBJ1-5; TRBD1 matches 9 bases. This CDR3 is 15 amino acids long. Losses at the gene ends were 1 base for V and 6 bases for J; bases not matched to a gene: 4. CDR1 MNHNS and CDR2 SASEGT come from the germline V gene. CDR3 nucleotides: TGTGCCAGCAGTGAAGTCCTGGGACAGGGTCAGCCCCAGCATTTT. Its translation is CASSEVLGQGQPQHF.

V gene TRBV14 combines with J gene TRBJ1-2; D unresolved. Germline V gene data show CDR1 as SGHDN and CDR2 as FVKESK. V gave up 0 bases and J gave up 3 bases, with 5 bases separating them. The CDR3 covers 13 residues. The DNA for the CDR3 is TGTGCCAGCAGCCAAGAGCGGGACTATGGCTACACCTTC. Protein sequence: CASSQERDYGYTF.